This passage covers 5 T cell receptor beta chains from one sample sequenced in a study of blood T cell repertoires in COVID-19. The data were produced by immunoSEQ multiplex PCR, yet TCRdb's version contains in-frame clones alone and is incomplete. The sample lists 350,000 to 450,000 clones, roughly nine tenths occurring once. Specimen: PBMCs or T cells enriched from blood (not recorded which). The source of these receptors is a woman aged 40 to 50 who had been exposed to COVID-19.

The J gene is TRBJ2-5, the V gene TRBV24-1; TRBD1 might be the D (6 bases). CDR1 and CDR2 from the germline V gene are KGHDR and SFDVKD. V gave up 5 bases and J gave up 2 bases, with 17 bases separating them. The CDR3 sequence is 16 residues long. The CDR3 loop reads CATSAGAGARQETQYF. DNA for the CDR3: TGTGCCACCAGTGCAGGGGCCGGCGCCCGTCAAGAGACCCAGTACTTC.

The J gene is TRBJ2-7, the V gene TRBV9, with 10 bases identical to TRBD2. CDR1 and CDR2 from the germline V gene are SGDLS and YYNGEE. With V trimmed by 0 bases and J by 5 bases, 5 bases remained unmatched. The CDR3 is made up of 15 amino acids. The CDR3 sequence is CASSVGLAGVHEQYF. For the CDR3, the DNA is TGTGCCAGCAGCGTAGGGCTAGCGGGAGTTCACGAGCAGTACTTC.

The chain joins TRBV5-1 to TRBJ1-3, with D unresolved. CDR1 is SGHRS and CDR2 is YFSETQ in the germline V gene. This CDR3 region has 15 residues. Trimming cost V 1 base and J 0 bases, with 8 bases left between them. CDR3 in DNA: TGCGCCAGCAGCTTGAGTGCCGGCTCTGGAAACACCATATATTTT. This encodes CASSLSAGSGNTIYF.

The chain links TRBV20-1 to TRBJ1-5; D remains unclear. V was pared by 3 bases and J by 0 bases, with 18 bases between. Germline-derived CDR1 and CDR2 are DFQATT and SNEGSKA (reference sequence). The CDR3 is 17 amino acids. CDR3 loop: CSASAVEPDHSNQPQHF. The CDR3 region has the DNA TGCAGTGCTAGTGCCGTGGAGCCAGATCATAGCAATCAGCCCCAGCATTTT.

The CDR3 nucleotides read TGCGCCAGCAGCCCAGGGTTAACAATAACTGAAGCTTTCTTT. It translates to CASSPGLTITEAFF. V and J are TRBV5-1 and TRBJ1-1, with D tentatively TRBD1 (5 bases). The CDR3 has 14 amino acids. Germline V lookup: CDR1 SGHRS, CDR2 YFSETQ. Trimming stripped 4 bases from V and 5 bases from J, with 15 bases between.